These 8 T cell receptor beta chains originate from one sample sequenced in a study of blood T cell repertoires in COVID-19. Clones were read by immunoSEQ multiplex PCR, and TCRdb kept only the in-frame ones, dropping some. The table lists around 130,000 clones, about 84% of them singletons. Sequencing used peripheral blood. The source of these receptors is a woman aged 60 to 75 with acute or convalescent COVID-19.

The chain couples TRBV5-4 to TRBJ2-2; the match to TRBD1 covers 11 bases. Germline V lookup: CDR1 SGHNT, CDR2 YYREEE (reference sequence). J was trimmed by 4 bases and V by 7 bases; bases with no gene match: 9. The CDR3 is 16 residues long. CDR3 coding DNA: TGTGCCAGCGGACCGAGGGACAGGGGGGTCACCGGGGAGCTGTTTTTT. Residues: CASGPRDRGVTGELFF.

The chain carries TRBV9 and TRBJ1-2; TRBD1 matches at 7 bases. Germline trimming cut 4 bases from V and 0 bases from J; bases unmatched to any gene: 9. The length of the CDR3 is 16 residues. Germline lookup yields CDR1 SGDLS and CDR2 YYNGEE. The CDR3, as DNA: TGTGCCAGCAGCCCCCCGGGACAGAGAGCTAACTATGGCTACACCTTC. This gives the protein CASSPPGQRANYGYTF.

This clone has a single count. Here the CDR3 DNA reads TGTGCTAGTGGCCAACTAGGTGGCGAGCAGTACTTC. This encodes CASGQLGGEQYF. This chain joins TRBV12-5 and TRBJ2-7, with a weak D call TRBD2 (5 bases). The V end was cut by 6 bases, the J end by 6 bases, with 12 bases between. The CDR3 covers 12 residues. Germline V gives CDR1 LGHNT, CDR2 FRNRAP.

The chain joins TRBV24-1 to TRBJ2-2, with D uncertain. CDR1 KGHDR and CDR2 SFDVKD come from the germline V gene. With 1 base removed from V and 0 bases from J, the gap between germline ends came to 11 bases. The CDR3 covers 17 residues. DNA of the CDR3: TGTGCCACCAGTGATTTTATGGCGGAGACGAACACCGGGGAGCTGTTTTTT. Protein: CATSDFMAETNTGELFF.

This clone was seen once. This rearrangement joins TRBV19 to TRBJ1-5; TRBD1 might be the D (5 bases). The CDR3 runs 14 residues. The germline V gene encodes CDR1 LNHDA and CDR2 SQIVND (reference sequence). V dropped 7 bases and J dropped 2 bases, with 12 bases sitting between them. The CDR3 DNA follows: TGTGCCAGTACCAGCAGGGATGGCAATCAGCCCCAGCATTTT. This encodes CASTSRDGNQPQHF.

CDR3 sequence (DNA): TGTGCCAGTAGTCCGCAGACAGTAAGCACATCACCCCTCCACTTT. It encodes CASSPQTVSTSPLHF. V is TRBV19 and J is TRBJ1-6, with a weak D call TRBD1 (5 bases). CDR3 size: 15 residues. Germline lookup yields CDR1 LNHDA and CDR2 SQIVND (reference sequence). The germline V and J ends were trimmed by 5 bases and 10 bases, with 18 bases remaining between them.

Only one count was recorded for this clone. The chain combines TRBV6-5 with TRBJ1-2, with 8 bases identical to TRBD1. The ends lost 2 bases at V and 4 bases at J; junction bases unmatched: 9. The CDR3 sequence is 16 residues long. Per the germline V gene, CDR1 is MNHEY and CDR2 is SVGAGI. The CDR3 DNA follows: TGTGCCAGCAGTTACACCTCAGGACAGGGATCCTATGGCTACACCTTC. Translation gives CASSYTSGQGSYGYTF.

The CDR3 loop reads CASSLAGQGETQYF. The CDR3 nucleotides are TGCGCCAGCAGCTTGGCGGGACAGGGAGAGACCCAGTACTTC. The chain links TRBV5-1 to TRBJ2-5; the match to TRBD1 covers 9 bases. V shed 0 bases and J 4 bases; nucleotides not matched to a gene: 1. The CDR3 covers 14 residues. CDR1 is SGHRS and CDR2 is YFSETQ in the germline V gene.